This T cell receptor beta chain was sequenced during a study of T cell responses to AZD1222 COVID-19 vaccine. Some second doses came at about 4 weeks and others at about 12 weeks; these were pooled. Study-wide points: Donor demographics were predominantly white British with a female majority; clonal diversity may be underestimated. Of the AZD1222 recipients, only 5 or 6 were seropositive at baseline. In all cases, repertoires were sampled only after the peak T cell response.

For this clone: The antigen is undetermined.

This CDR3 is built from 17 residues. Germline V gene data show CDR1 as LNHNV and CDR2 as YYDKDF (reference sequence). Trimming cost V 3 bases and J 1 base; bases outside gene matches: 4. Profiled with immunoSEQ multiplex PCR; TCRdb holds only in-frame clones, not every one. The sample gives 150,000 to 250,000 clones, about 89% of which show up once; approximately 3.4% is in the top ten. The receptor's source is an adult who received the AZD1222 COVID-19 vaccine. The chain is built from TRBV15 and TRBJ2-6; TRBD1 agrees at 9 bases. Sequenced material: peripheral blood, taken 28 days after the second AZD1222 dose. The CDR3 region is CATSSGTGYSGANVLTF. CDR3 nucleotides: TGTGCCACCAGCAGCGGGACAGGGTATTCTGGGGCCAACGTCCTGACTTTC.